The clone carrying this T cell receptor beta chain came up a few times. Its antigen remains unidentified. Carried by each TCR cDNA molecule was a unique molecular identifier. TCRdb re-analysed the 5' RACE reads in MiXCR, keeping a single row per CDR3 protein. The data show 20,000 to 25,000 distinct CDR3 sequences, just under 6% seen once. This sample stems from a study of spatial heterogeneity in lung cancer. Study results and caveats: TCRs found ubiquitously expanded in tumor appeared in blood more at resection than at follow-up.

Looked up from germline, CDR1 is MNHEY and CDR2 is SMNVEV (reference sequence). Trimming removed 7 bases at V and 4 bases at J, with 20 bases between. The CDR3 loop spans 16 amino acids. Time point noted: sample taken at primary tumor resection. A total of 72 untreated early-stage non-small cell lung cancer patients served as donors. The chain uses TRBV27 and TRBJ1-5; a weak D match, TRBD1 (5 bases). The receptor's source is a male donor with early-stage non-small cell lung cancer. The material sequenced was PBMCs, taken at surgery. CDR3 DNA sequence: TGTGCCAGCATTAAACCGGGACGGTCTAAGAATCAGCCCCAGCATTTT. Translating it yields CASIKPGRSKNQPQHF.